This TCR beta chain was observed in a study of identical twins. The CDR3 runs to 18 residues. V was pared by 0 bases and J by 3 bases, with 10 bases of the junction left unmatched. Germline CDR1 reads MNHEY; CDR2 reads SVGEGT. Only healthy Caucasians were included as donors. Note on this clonotype: Its antigen is not known.

Study-level points and caveats: Clonotypes of the beta chain that were abundant in cord blood carried fewer insertions (memory repertoires showed none). Recombination models fit unrelated individuals' TCR alpha sharing but underestimated twins'.

It was template switching that added a universal primer site, and there were unique molecular identifiers on the cDNA. TCRdb reanalysed the 5' RACE reads using MiXCR and keeps one entry per CDR3 protein. Of 400,000 to 500,000 distinct CDR3 sequences in the sample, approximately 17% are singletons; the top ten hold 9% to 15%. This sequence was found in a man in his fifties or sixties in good health. The genes are TRBV6-2 or TRBV6-3 and TRBJ2-1; 8 bases map to TRBD2. Sequencing input: naive T cells sorted from blood. CDR3 DNA sequence: TGTGCCAGCAGTTACTCGACCCCGCGGGAGGACGTCTACAATGAGCAGTTCTTC. It yields the protein CASSYSTPREDVYNEQFF.